This T cell receptor beta chain comes out of a study of cytomegalovirus exposure and HLA in healthy donors. Study results and caveats: Segments of the TCR beta V type were, in most cases, productive about 90% or about 30% of the time in an earlier analysis. As a later analysis showed, a missense DCLRE1C variant was linked to trimming of TCR beta V- and J-genes.

The PCR made use of 60 Vbeta and 13 Jbeta primers. This table comes from immunoSEQ multiplex PCR, and its TCRdb copy is limited to in-frame clones, with some not included. The table lists about 160,000 clones, 80% to 90% of them singletons. As to this clone: Its antigen is unknown.

Sequenced: PBMCs. This receptor was identified in a woman in her forties or fifties in good health and CMV-seronegative.

The CDR3 sequence is CASSLRDTGELFF. CDR3 DNA: TGCGCCAGCAGCTTGCGGGACACCGGGGAGCTGTTTTTT. The chain recombines TRBV5-1 with TRBJ2-2; no reliable D call. Germline assignment: CDR1 SGHRS and CDR2 YFSETQ. The CDR3 runs to 13 residues. The V end lost 1 base, the J end lost 3 bases, and 4 bases lay between the germline ends.